The 24 T cell receptor beta chains in this list originate from one sample, sequenced in a study of T cell repertoires in cytomegalovirus infection. For these receptors, no antigen is known. TCRdb analysed the reads with MiXCR anew, one entry per CDR3 protein. The top ten hold around 15% of the sample, which has hundreds of thousands of distinct CDR3 sequences, 25% to 40% seen once. Here the sequenced sample was cultured CD8+ T cells from PBMCs, taken from culture after CMV antigen stimulation. These TCRs come from a human donor in good health (CMV status not recorded). Some clones in this sample may be carry-over from other donors' samples.

This clonotype was seen a few times. CDR3 region: CASSEGWGAGNEQFF. The CDR3 DNA reads as TGTGCCAGCAGTGAAGGTTGGGGGGCTGGCAATGAGCAGTTCTTC. The chain carries TRBV6-1 and TRBJ2-1, with D perhaps being TRBD1 or TRBD2 (6 bases each). In germline, CDR1 is MNHNS, CDR2 SASEGT. The CDR3 has 15 residues. V was clipped by 1 base and J by 6 bases, with 13 bases between them.

This clonotype was seen only once. The chain is built from TRBV7-6 and TRBJ1-5, with D unresolved. The CDR3 contains 15 residues. CDR1 SGHVS and CDR2 FNYEAQ come from the germline V gene. Trimming took 5 bases from V and 3 from J, leaving 14 bases between them. The CDR3 DNA sequence: TGTGCCAGCAGCCTTAGCCTGAGGGCCAATCAGCCCCAGCATTTT. Translated: CASSLSLRANQPQHF.

This clonotype was seen just once. The CDR3: CSARATSLYEQYF. The CDR3 nucleotides are TGCAGTGCTAGAGCGACTAGCTTGTACGAGCAGTACTTC. The chain links TRBV20-1 to TRBJ2-7; 7 positions agree with TRBD2. This CDR3 has 13 residues. V trimming: 1 base; J trimming: 4 bases; junction bases outside the gene matches: 4. Germline V gene sequence: CDR1 DFQATT, CDR2 SNEGSKA (reference sequence).

This clonotype was seen at least ten times. The gene calls are TRBV7-9 and TRBJ1-6; D is perhaps TRBD1 (6 bases). This CDR3 spans 14 amino acids. CDR1 is SEHNR, CDR2 FQNEAQ, per germline (reference sequence). V shed 5 bases and J shed 7 bases, with 12 bases lying between them. CDR3 residues: CASSPTGKNSPLHF. CDR3 sequence (DNA): TGTGCCAGCAGCCCAACAGGGAAGAATTCACCCCTCCACTTT.

This clonotype occurred a few times. CDR3 coding DNA: TGCGCCAGCAGCCAAGTAATCGGGCAGGGGAACGAGCAGTACTTC. Amino acids: CASSQVIGQGNEQYF. The V call is TRBV4-1, the J call TRBJ2-7; TRBD1 is a possible D gene (6 bases). Germline CDR1 is MGHRA and CDR2 is YSYEKL. V was pared by 1 base and J by 5 bases, with 15 bases between. The CDR3 has 15 amino acids.

The chain is built from TRBV6-5 and TRBJ2-1, with 12 bases lining up with TRBD2. Germline V gives CDR1 MNHEY, CDR2 SVGAGI. V shed 6 bases and J 5 bases; nucleotides not matched to a gene: 5. The CDR3 length is 15 residues. In nucleotides, the CDR3 is TGTGCCAGCAGGAACCGACTAGCGGGGGACAATGAGCAGTTCTTC. It yields the protein CASRNRLAGDNEQFF.

This chain uses TRBV27 with TRBJ2-5; possibly TRBD1 or TRBD2 for D (6 bases each). The V gene's germline CDR1 is MNHEY and CDR2 SMNVEV (reference sequence). The V end lost 4 bases, the J end lost 7 bases, and 19 bases lay between the germline ends. The CDR3 extends over 15 amino acids. Here the CDR3 reads CASSWGTGAHATQYF. As DNA, the CDR3 is TGTGCCAGCAGTTGGGGGACGGGGGCGCACGCGACCCAGTACTTC.

In its sample, this clonotype was seen a few times. V usage is TRBV19 and J usage is TRBJ2-1; 7 bases line up with TRBD1. Trimming removed 7 bases from V and 2 bases from J; junction bases left unmatched: 8. The CDR3 is 15 amino acids. Germline-derived CDR1 and CDR2 are LNHDA and SQIVND (reference sequence). For the CDR3, the DNA is TGTGCCAGTAAAGGGGGCCCGACTCCCTACAATGAGCAGTTCTTC. It codes for CASKGGPTPYNEQFF.

This clonotype was seen only a few times. CDR3 DNA sequence: TGTGCCACCAGCAGAGATGCCGGGGCGACAGATACGCAGTATTTT. Protein product: CATSRDAGATDTQYF. This sequence joins TRBV15 and TRBJ2-3; D is possibly TRBD1 or TRBD2 (5 bases each). Germline CDR1 is LNHNV and CDR2 is YYDKDF (reference sequence). The CDR3 contains 15 residues. V lost 0 bases and J 3 bases, leaving 10 bases between the germline ends.

This clonotype has just a few counts. V is TRBV27 and J is TRBJ2-7, with D uncertain. CDR1 and CDR2 from the germline V gene are MNHEY and SMNVEV (reference sequence). V was cut by 4 bases and J by 7 bases, with 17 bases left in between. This CDR3 is built from 14 residues. The CDR3 nucleotides are TGTGCCAGCAGTTCCCGAAACGGCCTCCGGGAGCAGTACTTC. Translated: CASSSRNGLREQYF.

This rearrangement joins TRBV6-5 to TRBJ2-2; no firm D call. The CDR3 is made up of 14 amino acids. V shed 2 bases and J shed 1 base, with 5 bases lying between them. Per the germline V gene, CDR1 is MNHEY and CDR2 is SVGAGI. Here the CDR3 DNA reads TGTGCCAGCAGTTACGAATGGAACACCGGGGAGCTGTTTTTT. Its translation is CASSYEWNTGELFF.

The chain links TRBV12-3 or TRBV12-4 to TRBJ2-3; 7 positions match TRBD2. The CDR3 length is 15 residues. V gave up 2 bases and J gave up 7 bases; unmatched junction bases: 9. CDR3 loop: CASSLWGGGDHTQYF. The CDR3, as DNA: TGTGCCAGCAGTTTATGGGGGGGGGGGGACCATACGCAGTATTTT.

Details on this clonotype: Being one base from a much bigger clone, this may be a read error. V gene TRBV7-6 combines with J gene TRBJ1-5; the D gene is possibly TRBD1 (6 bases). The CDR3 has 17 residues. Per the germline V gene, CDR1 is SGHVS and CDR2 is FNYEAQ. The CDR3 loop reads CASSGGWPRGSNQAQHF. In DNA, the CDR3 is TGTGCCAGCAGCGGGGGGTGGCCCAGGGGTTCCAATCAGGCCCAGCATTTT. Full variable domain (rest looked up from reference TRBV7-6 and TRBJ1-5): GAGVSQSPRYKVTKRGQDVALRCDPISGHVSLYWYRQALGQGPEFLTYFNYEAQQDKSGLPNDRFSAERPEGSISTLTIQRTEQRDSAMYRCASSGGWPRGSNQAQHFGDGTRLSIL.

This sequence joins TRBV2 and TRBJ1-1, with 7 bases lining up with TRBD1. The CDR3 extends over 17 amino acids. In germline, CDR1 is SNHLY, CDR2 FYNNEI. With V trimmed by 6 bases and J by 1 base, 14 bases remained unmatched. The CDR3 DNA reads as TGTGCCAGCAGGCTCCCCCGACAGGGCGGGGGGAACACTGAAGCTTTCTTT. Translated: CASRLPRQGGGNTEAFF.

The chain uses TRBV27 and TRBJ1-6; D may be TRBD1 (5 bases). Germline V CDR1 and CDR2: MNHEY, SMNVEV (reference sequence). This CDR3 contains 15 residues. V lost 10 bases to trimming and J lost 11 bases, with 24 bases between them. CDR3 protein: CANSQKAGTYTPLHF. The CDR3 bases are TGTGCCAACTCCCAAAAGGCGGGGACCTATACACCCCTCCACTTT.

This clonotype was seen more than once but under ten times. The chain joins TRBV11-3 to TRBJ2-1; 8 nucleotides align to TRBD2. Germline assignment: CDR1 SGHNT and CDR2 YENEEA. The CDR3 has 14 amino acids. J was trimmed by 4 bases and V by 3 bases; bases with no gene match: 2. CDR3 in amino acids: CASSFTSGYNEQFF. CDR3 DNA: TGTGCCAGCAGCTTTACTAGCGGATACAATGAGCAGTTCTTC. Full variable domain (remainder filled in from reference TRBV11-3 and TRBJ2-1): EAGVVQSPRYKIIEKKQPVAFWCNPISGHNTLYWYLQNLGQGPELLIRYENEEAVDDSQLPKDRFSAERLKGVDSTLKIQPAELGDSAVYLCASSFTSGYNEQFFGPGTRLTVL.

This clonotype came up a few times. The chain has TRBV27 and TRBJ1-6; no reliable D call. CDR1 and CDR2 from the germline V gene are MNHEY and SMNVEV (reference sequence). With 8 bases removed from V and 7 bases from J, the gap between germline ends came to 6 bases. The CDR3 totals 11 residues. The CDR3 nucleotides read TGTGCCAGCGGCCGGAATTCACCCCTCCACTTT. It translates to CASGRNSPLHF.

The chain couples TRBV28 to TRBJ2-3; 12 bases match TRBD2. Unmatched junction bases numbered 7, after V lost 5 bases and J lost 4 bases. This CDR3 spans 16 amino acids. Germline loops: CDR1 MDHEN, CDR2 SYDVKM. CDR3 residues: CASSRSSGGEADTQYF. For the CDR3, the DNA is TGTGCCAGCAGTCGCTCTAGCGGGGGGGAAGCAGATACGCAGTATTTT.

This clonotype was detected only a few times. Written as DNA, the CDR3 is TGTGCCAGCAGCTTGGTGGGGAACTCTGGAAACACCATATATTTT. Translated, it gives CASSLVGNSGNTIYF. The chain combines TRBV7-8 with TRBJ1-3; the D is unclear. The V gene lost 3 bases and the J gene lost 0 bases, with 9 bases spanning the gap. The germline CDR1 and CDR2 sequences are SGHVS and FQNEAQ. This CDR3 contains 15 residues.

The chain is built from TRBV5-4 and TRBJ2-2, with D unclear. CDR3 size: 12 residues. The V and J ends lost 9 bases and 6 bases respectively, with 12 bases between them. CDR1 and CDR2 (germline): SGHNT, YYREEE (reference sequence). The CDR3 nucleotides are TGTGCCATCCCAGACGCGGCCGGGGAGCTGTTTTTT. Protein: CAIPDAAGELFF.

The chain links TRBV6-1 to TRBJ2-7, with TRBD1 matching 7 bases. After removal of 4 bases from V and 2 bases from J, the junction contained 2 bases not matched to a gene. The CDR3 is 13 amino acids. Germline V CDR1 and CDR2: MNHNS, SASEGT. CDR3 sequence (DNA): TGTGCCAGCAGTGTCGGGACAGCCTACGAGCAGTACGTC. Protein sequence: CASSVGTAYEQYV.

The V gene is TRBV6-1, the J gene TRBJ2-1; no clear D. Germline CDR1 and CDR2: MNHNS and SASEGT. V was pared by 7 bases and J by 4 bases, with 14 bases between. The CDR3 totals 14 residues. CDR3 DNA: TGTGCCAGCATCGAAAGGATTCTTTACAATGAGCAGTTCTTC. This gives the protein CASIERILYNEQFF.

This clonotype was detected a few times. The chain recombines TRBV6-1 with TRBJ2-7, with D perhaps assigned TRBD1 or TRBD2 (6 bases each). Trimming cost V 0 bases and J 4 bases, with 13 bases left between them. The CDR3 spans 15 residues. The germline V gene has CDR1 MNHNS and CDR2 SASEGT. The CDR3 protein is CASSEALGGAYEQYF. The CDR3 DNA reads TGTGCCAGCAGTGAAGCGCTGGGGGGCGCGTACGAGCAGTACTTC.

This clonotype was counted at least ten times. The chain's CDR3 is CASSPLAGVYNEQFF. CDR3 in DNA: TGTGCCAGCAGCCCACTAGCGGGTGTCTACAATGAGCAGTTCTTC. The rearrangement uses TRBV7-6 and TRBJ2-1; 9 nucleotides agree with TRBD2. Unmatched junction bases numbered 5, after V lost 5 bases and J lost 3 bases. The CDR3 extends over 15 amino acids. CDR1 SGHVS and CDR2 FNYEAQ come from the germline V gene.